The 29 T cell receptor beta chains below come from one sample, sequenced in a study of cytomegalovirus exposure and HLA in healthy donors. Both 60 Vbeta primers and 13 Jbeta primers went into the PCR. Produced via immunoSEQ multiplex PCR; TCRdb's table is partial and in-frame only. The table lists about 59,000 clones, around 83% of them singletons, with 1.5% to 2% in the top ten. Sequencing was performed on PBMCs. These TCRs come from a human donor in good health.

J is TRBJ2-1 and V is TRBV9; 10 nucleotides match TRBD2. This CDR3 contains 15 residues. V was clipped by 2 bases and J by 8 bases; unmatched bases: 7. The germline gives CDR1 SGDLS, CDR2 YYNGEE. DNA for the CDR3: TGTGCCAGCAGCGTGAGTCTAGCGGGAGATTATGAGCAGTTCTTC. The encoded protein is CASSVSLAGDYEQFF.

The J gene is TRBJ1-1, the V gene TRBV19, with a possible D match to TRBD1 (5 bases). The CDR3 sequence is 14 residues long. The V and J ends lost 3 bases and 4 bases respectively, with 12 bases between them. Germline assignment: CDR1 LNHDA and CDR2 SQIVND (reference sequence). For the CDR3, the DNA is TGTGCCAGTAGTATGGGGCGGGAGATCACTGAAGCTTTCTTT. It yields the protein CASSMGREITEAFF.

The V gene is TRBV7-2, the J gene TRBJ1-3, with a weak D call TRBD1 (6 bases). The CDR3 covers 16 residues. Germline values: CDR1 SGHTA, CDR2 FQGNSA. Trimming removed 1 base at V and 2 bases at J, with 12 bases between. The CDR3: CASSLVAGDTGNTIYF. In DNA, the CDR3 is TGTGCCAGCAGCTTAGTTGCAGGGGACACTGGAAACACCATATATTTT.

The CDR3 bases are TGTGCCAGCAGCCCGGGACTAGCGACCAATGAGCAGTTCTTC. The encoded protein is CASSPGLATNEQFF. The rearrangement uses TRBV7-9 and TRBJ2-1; the match to TRBD2 covers 10 bases. Germline assignment: CDR1 SEHNR and CDR2 FQNEAQ (reference sequence). There are 14 residues in the CDR3. J was trimmed by 6 bases and V by 5 bases; bases with no gene match: 4.

The genes are TRBV7-8 and TRBJ2-5, with unresolved D. V was trimmed by 1 base and J by 5 bases, leaving 11 bases between them. This CDR3 region has 14 residues. The germline gives CDR1 SGHVS, CDR2 FQNEAQ. CDR3 nucleotides: TGTGCCAGCAGCTTAGATACAGCCGGCGAGACCCAGTACTTC. Protein product: CASSLDTAGETQYF.

The chain uses TRBV7-8 and TRBJ2-5; D unclear. Trimming cost V 1 base and J 5 bases, with 11 bases left between them. Looked up from germline, CDR1 is SGHVS and CDR2 is FQNEAQ. CDR3 length equals 14 residues. This CDR3 is CASSLVGGGETQYF. The CDR3 bases are TGTGCCAGCAGCTTAGTGGGTGGCGGCGAGACCCAGTACTTC.

The chain uses TRBV29-1 and TRBJ1-2; 8 bases fit TRBD1. Germline V gene lookup returns CDR1 SQVTM and CDR2 ANQGSEA. The CDR3 sequence is 12 residues long. V gave up 1 base and J gave up 5 bases; unmatched junction bases: 0. The CDR3, as DNA: TGCAGCGTTGAAGGACAGGGGTATGGCTACACCTTC. This codes for CSVEGQGYGYTF.

The gene calls are TRBV4-1 and TRBJ2-7; TRBD2 matches at 12 bases. CDR1 MGHRA and CDR2 YSYEKL come from the germline V gene. V shed 5 bases, J shed 4 bases, and the junction held 12 bases outside the gene matches. The CDR3 consists of 17 residues. The CDR3 here is CASSAGLAGPYLYEQYF. CDR3 sequence (DNA): TGCGCCAGCAGCGCCGGACTAGCGGGGCCTTACCTGTACGAGCAGTACTTC.

V and J are TRBV7-2 and TRBJ2-2; D is undetermined. Trimming cost V 4 bases and J 0 bases, with 3 bases left between them. Germline V gives CDR1 SGHTA, CDR2 FQGNSA. This CDR3 has 13 residues. CDR3 nucleotide sequence: TGTGCCAGCAGCTCTACGAACACCGGGGAGCTGTTTTTT. Protein sequence: CASSSTNTGELFF.

The CDR3 coding sequence is TGTGCCAGCAGCTTGGCGGGGCAGGGGGACGAGCAGTACTTC. It specifies CASSLAGQGDEQYF. The V gene is TRBV7-2, the J gene TRBJ2-7; perhaps TRBD1 as D (7 bases). From germline, CDR1 is SGHTA and CDR2 FQGNSA. CDR3 length: 14 residues. V was trimmed by 3 bases and J by 5 bases, leaving 14 bases between them.

The J gene is TRBJ2-1, the V gene TRBV10-1, with a possible D match to TRBD1 (5 bases). The germline V gene encodes CDR1 WNHNN and CDR2 SYGVQD (reference sequence). This CDR3 contains 15 residues. Trimming pared 3 bases from V and 3 bases from J, leaving 12 bases between. CDR3 loop: CASSDRGRSYNEQFF. CDR3 in DNA: TGCGCCAGCAGTGATAGGGGCAGGAGCTACAATGAGCAGTTCTTC.

The V and J genes are TRBV7-9 and TRBJ2-3; TRBD2 aligns across 8 bases. Germline V gene data show CDR1 as SEHNR and CDR2 as FQNEAQ (reference sequence). The CDR3 runs 12 residues. V trimming: 11 bases; J trimming: 2 bases; junction bases outside the gene matches: 3. CDR3 in amino acids: CAGTRDTDTQYF. The CDR3 region has the DNA TGTGCCGGGACTAGGGACACAGATACGCAGTATTTT.

The chain has TRBV1 and TRBJ2-7; TRBD2 reflects the table's D call only, with no check against the DNA. TRBV1 is listed as a pseudogene. The CDR3 is 14 residues long. Here the CDR3 reads CTSSRTSGSYEQYF. The CDR3 region has the DNA TGCACCAGCAGCCGGACTAGCGGCTCCTACGAGCAGTACTTC.

This clone has a handful of counts. This sequence joins TRBV6-1 and TRBJ1-1, with D hard to call. The CDR3 spans 14 residues. The germline CDR1 and CDR2 sequences are MNHNS and SASEGT. V dropped 2 bases and J dropped 1 base, with 8 bases sitting between them. The CDR3 nucleotides read TGTGCCAGCAGTGAACCAGGAGGGAACACTGAAGCTTTCTTT. It yields the protein CASSEPGGNTEAFF.

The V gene is TRBV28, the J gene TRBJ2-6; D may be TRBD2 (5 bases). The germline V and J ends were trimmed by 3 bases and 1 base, with 7 bases remaining between them. Germline V CDR1 and CDR2: MDHEN, SYDVKM. The CDR3 is 15 residues long. CDR3 amino acids: CASSLERSGANVLTF. The CDR3 DNA reads as TGTGCCAGCAGTTTGGAGCGGTCTGGGGCCAACGTCCTGACTTTC. The variable domain in full, with the rest retrieved from reference TRBV28 and TRBJ2-6, is DVKVTQSSRYLVKRTGEKVFLECVQDMDHENMFWYRQDPGLGLRLIYFSYDVKMKEKGDIPEGYSVSREKKERFSLILESASTNQTSMYLCASSLERSGANVLTFGAGSRLTVL.

V is TRBV4-2 and J is TRBJ2-7, with 10 bases fitting TRBD2. V lost 7 bases and J lost 4; bases outside the gene matches: 13. The CDR3 spans 16 residues. Germline loops: CDR1 LGHNA, CDR2 YNFKEQ. CDR3 residues: CASKLSQRGGRYEQYF. Written as DNA, the CDR3 is TGTGCCAGCAAGCTGTCGCAGCGGGGGGGCCGGTACGAGCAGTACTTC.

This chain joins TRBV7-9 and TRBJ2-5, with D uncertain. With 5 bases removed from V and 2 bases from J, the gap between germline ends came to 6 bases. This CDR3 has 12 residues. The germline CDR1 and CDR2 sequences are SEHNR and FQNEAQ (reference sequence). Here the CDR3 reads CASSLLQETQYF. The CDR3, as DNA: TGTGCCAGCAGCCTGTTGCAAGAGACCCAGTACTTC.

This clone was seen just once. The chain couples TRBV7-9 to TRBJ2-1, with a tentative D call TRBD2 (6 bases). This CDR3 spans 14 amino acids. CDR1 and CDR2 (germline): SEHNR, FQNEAQ (reference sequence). Trimming stripped 2 bases from V and 3 bases from J, with 8 bases between. CDR3 sequence (DNA): TGTGCCAGCAGCTTACCCGGGGGCTACAATGAGCAGTTCTTC. This translates into CASSLPGGYNEQFF.

This chain connects TRBV29-1 to TRBJ1-2; no clear D gene. This CDR3 has 13 residues. Germline V gene lookup returns CDR1 SQVTM and CDR2 ANQGSEA. V was cut by 4 bases and J by 5 bases, with 14 bases left in between. CDR3: CSVGRSSEYGYTF. The CDR3, as DNA: TGCAGCGTTGGAAGATCAAGCGAGTATGGCTACACCTTC.

CDR3 region: CASSKGGRGPSAFF. The CDR3 DNA reads TGTGCCAGCAGCAAAGGAGGGCGAGGGCCCTCAGCTTTCTTT. The chain uses TRBV21-1 and TRBJ1-1. TRBV21-1 is assigned pseudogene status. The CDR3 length is 14 residues.

The chain uses TRBV28 and TRBJ2-7; a weak D match, TRBD2 (6 bases). The germline V gene encodes CDR1 MDHEN and CDR2 SYDVKM. This CDR3 is built from 14 residues. V was pared by 3 bases and J by 1 base, with 10 bases between. CDR3 in DNA: TGTGCCAGCAGTTTGACTAGGTTGTCCTACGAGCAGTACTTC. Amino acids: CASSLTRLSYEQYF.

This chain links TRBV13 with TRBJ2-7, with D perhaps TRBD2 (8 bases). CDR3 size: 16 residues. V lost 5 bases and J 1 base, leaving 18 bases between the germline ends. The germline V gene has CDR1 PRHDT and CDR2 FYEKMQ (reference sequence). The CDR3 coding sequence is TGTGCCAGCAGCCCAGGGGGGCCTAGCGGGTCCTACGAGCAGTACTTC. Its protein is CASSPGGPSGSYEQYF.

The rearrangement uses TRBV18 and TRBJ2-5; TRBD1 agrees at 10 bases. The CDR3 has 16 amino acids. Germline V CDR1 and CDR2: KGHSH, LQKENI. V gave up 2 bases and J gave up 1 base; unmatched junction bases: 4. The CDR3 DNA is TGTGCCAGCTCACCATGGGACAGGGGCGGCCAAGAGACCCAGTACTTC. Translating gives CASSPWDRGGQETQYF.

The chain combines TRBV5-1 with TRBJ2-7; D is ambiguous. CDR3 length: 14 residues. The V end lost 0 bases, the J end lost 0 bases, and 7 bases lay between the germline ends. The V gene's germline CDR1 is SGHRS and CDR2 YFSETQ. In DNA form, the CDR3 reads TGCGCCAGCAGCTTGGAAGTCAGCTCCTACGAGCAGTACTTC. Its protein product is CASSLEVSSYEQYF.

CDR3 bases: TGTGCCAGCAGCTTTCTAGGGGGGGCAACCGGGGAGCTGTTTTTT. Translation: CASSFLGGATGELFF. This rearrangement joins TRBV7-3 to TRBJ2-2; D is perhaps TRBD2 (7 bases). The CDR3 totals 15 residues. Trimming shortened V by 3 bases and J by 5 bases, and 13 bases separated the two germline ends. Germline V gene sequence: CDR1 SGHTA, CDR2 FQGTGA.

J is TRBJ2-4 and V is TRBV18, with D possibly matching TRBD1 (5 bases). This CDR3 region has 17 residues. The germline CDR1 and CDR2 sequences are KGHSH and LQKENI. Trimming took off 1 base at V and 0 bases at J, with 13 bases between the two ends. The CDR3 protein is CASSPRAGFLAKNIQYF. As DNA, the CDR3 is TGTGCCAGCTCACCACGGGCAGGGTTCCTAGCCAAAAACATTCAGTACTTC.

This clone has only one observation. The chain recombines TRBV19 with TRBJ2-1; no reliable D call. The germline V gene has CDR1 LNHDA and CDR2 SQIVND (reference sequence). Between the trimmed V and J ends, which lost 3 bases and 9 bases, there was a span of 9 bases. The CDR3 covers 12 residues. CDR3 sequence (DNA): TGTGCCAGTAGTATTGCGAGAGGTGAGCAGTTCTTC. This encodes CASSIARGEQFF. The entire variable domain, with the rest obtained from reference TRBV19 and TRBJ2-1, is as follows: DGGITQSPKYLFRKEGQNVTLSCEQNLNHDAMYWYRQDPGQGLRLIYYSQIVNDFQKGDIAEGYSVSREKKESFPLTVTSAQKNPTAFYLCASSIARGEQFFGPGTRLTVL.

The chain links TRBV6-5 to TRBJ2-5, with 7 positions matching TRBD1. The closer fit of TRBJ2-7 to the DNA end suggests the J call may be wrong. The CDR3 runs to 16 residues. Germline V gives CDR1 MNHEY, CDR2 SVGAGI. The CDR3 sequence is CASSSIPEGGGYEQYF. Written as DNA, the CDR3 is TGTGCCAGCAGTTCCATCCCCGAAGGGGGCGGTTACGAGCAGTACTTC.

This clone was seen once. The chain has TRBV29-1 and TRBJ2-1; no definite D call. Deletions cut 7 bases from V and 0 bases from J, with 7 bases between. The CDR3 runs to 12 residues. The V gene's germline CDR1 is SQVTM and CDR2 ANQGSEA. The CDR3 spells CSAYSSYNEQFF. DNA for the CDR3: TGCAGCGCGTACAGCTCCTACAATGAGCAGTTCTTC.